These T cell receptor beta chains were read from a single sample in a study of patients and donors after allogeneic stem cell transplantation. Each CDR3 protein gets one entry after TCRdb re-called the RT-PCR reads with MiXCR. The sample lists 150,000 to 200,000 distinct CDR3 sequences; approximately 25% were seen once. The sequencing input was blood, either unsorted or a sorted T cell fraction (not recorded which). The origin of the receptors is a human donor who was either an allogeneic HSCT recipient or a stem cell or donor lymphocyte infusion donor (not recorded which). It is not recorded whose cells these are; they may come from a transplant donor. Each CDR3 is given with its conserved first and last residue. Fields, in order: V gene, CDR3 protein.

TRBV5-1,CASSLGDISGNTIYF
TRBV7-8,CASSLGGSRNEQFF
TRBV20-1,CSARAGTGGAYEQYF
TRBV9,CASSGSLRQGKLYEQYF
TRBV7-9,CASSLGLAGPAGELFF
TRBV2,CASSRTGSSGANVLTF
TRBV20-1,CSARVPRSYNEQFF
TRBV2,CASMETEDYGYTF
TRBV20-1,CSAAHPISSYEQYF
TRBV7-9,CASSPAHEQFF
TRBV6-2/TRBV6-3,CASSLAGVSNEQFF
TRBV6-5,CASSYSVTSGNTGELFF
TRBV20-1,CSAMTGQGAQPQHF
TRBV7-2,CASRRPTGELFF
TRBV27,CASSPFRTANYGYTF
TRBV2,CASTYTQYF
TRBV6-1,CASNEIAGVTYNEQFF
TRBV7-8,CASSLGRVQGYNSPLHF
TRBV10-3,CAIKGRGDRGQWSTEAFF
TRBV10-3,CAISGDTFEQYF
TRBV12-3/TRBV12-4,CASSSTDRDFGYTF
TRBV20-1,CSASAAGVNNEQFF
TRBV5-1,CASSLESDRGNAFF
TRBV12-3/TRBV12-4,CASSLTSLASTDTQYF
TRBV30,CAWSVGQMGGYTF
TRBV20-1,CSCLSGGTDEQYF
TRBV29-1,CSVWTGYTYEQYF
TRBV11-2,CASSLSVLGPNEKLFF
TRBV5-1,CASSPGTARGDTEAFF
TRBV19,CASSSGPASWDDEQFF
TRBV7-6,CASSFSRDRRQGSPLHF
TRBV29-1,CSAGGGGRYNEQFF
TRBV7-9,CASTPAQANTGELFF
TRBV12-3/TRBV12-4,CASAGRASDTQYF
TRBV20-1,CSADRESNQPQHF
TRBV7-3,CASSRLGETYNEQFF
TRBV20-1,CSADGGAYGYTF
TRBV20-1,CSALALAGPTDTQYF